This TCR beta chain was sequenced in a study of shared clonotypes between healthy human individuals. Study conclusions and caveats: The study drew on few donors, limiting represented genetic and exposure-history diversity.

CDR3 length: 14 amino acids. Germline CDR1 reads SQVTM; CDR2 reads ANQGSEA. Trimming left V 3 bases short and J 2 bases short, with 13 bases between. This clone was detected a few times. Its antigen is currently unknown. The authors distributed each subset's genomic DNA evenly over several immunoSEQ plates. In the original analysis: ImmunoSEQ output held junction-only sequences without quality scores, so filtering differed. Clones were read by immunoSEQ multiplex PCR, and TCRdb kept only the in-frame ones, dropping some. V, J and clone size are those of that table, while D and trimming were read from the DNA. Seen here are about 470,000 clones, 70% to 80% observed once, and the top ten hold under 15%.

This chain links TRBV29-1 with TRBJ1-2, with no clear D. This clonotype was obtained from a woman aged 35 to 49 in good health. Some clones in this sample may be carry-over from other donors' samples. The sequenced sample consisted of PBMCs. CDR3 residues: CSVDSLIPNYGYTF. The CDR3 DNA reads TGCAGCGTTGACTCGCTGATACCCAACTATGGCTACACCTTC.